This T cell receptor beta chain was observed in a study of blood T cell repertoires in COVID-19. As processed by the authors: Estimation of nucleated cell counts relied on the amplification of reference gene primers. The assay was immunoSEQ multiplex PCR, and TCRdb's table has in-frame clones only and misses some. V and J calls plus clone size are reproduced from that table; the DNA served to infer D and trimming. The sample holds about 200,000 clones; approximately 83% are singletons and the top ten take more than 25%. The CDR3 consists of 14 residues. V was shortened by 0 bases and J by 1 base, with 9 bases between the two germline ends. Germline V CDR1 and CDR2: GTSNPN, SVGIG (reference sequence).

This rearrangement joins TRBV30 to TRBJ1-1; D is unclear. This clonotype was sampled from a man aged 40-50 years with acute or convalescent COVID-19. Sequenced: peripheral blood. In DNA, the CDR3 is TGTGCCTGGAGTGTACCTGCGTGGAACACTGAAGCTTTCTTT. This gives the protein CAWSVPAWNTEAFF.